Listed below are T cell receptor beta chains from one sample, sequenced in a study of chemoradiotherapy in HPV16-positive cancers. This table comes from immunoSEQ multiplex PCR, and its TCRdb copy is limited to in-frame clones, with some not included. Of 50,000 to 55,000 clones in the sample, about nine tenths were seen once. The sample consisted of blood, taken from a patient who underwent chemoradiotherapy. The receptor set was obtained from a human donor with HPV-associated anogenital cancer. Each CDR3 is given with its conserved first and last residue. D genes are given only for firm matches. The size entry is marked missing in some rows and otherwise reads once, few, many or a size class.

d_call	v_call	clone_size	j_call	cdr3_nt	cdr3_aa
-	TRBV7-2	-	TRBJ1-1	TGTGCCAGCAGCGACCAGGGCGCGTACACTGAAGCTTTCTTT	CASSDQGAYTEAFF
TRBD1	TRBV6-1	-	TRBJ2-3	TGTGCCAGCAGTGAAATGGGACAGGGAACCTCCAGGTATACGCAGTATTTT	CASSEMGQGTSRYTQYF
TRBD2	TRBV7-2	-	TRBJ2-7	TGTGCCAGCAGCCCCCGGGGACTAGCAGGGACCTACGAGCAGTACTTC	CASSPRGLAGTYEQYF
TRBD2	TRBV5-4	-	TRBJ2-1	TGTGCCAGCAGCTCGGGGACTAGCGGAAACAATGAGCAGTTCTTC	CASSSGTSGNNEQFF
-	TRBV19	-	TRBJ1-5	TGTGCCAGTAGTATATCCGACAGGACTAGCAATCAGCCCCAGCATTTT	CASSISDRTSNQPQHF
TRBD2	TRBV27	-	TRBJ2-1	TGTGCCAGCAGTTCCATCCTTACTAGCGGGAGCTCCTACAATGAGCAGTTCTTC	CASSSILTSGSSYNEQFF
-	TRBV11-1	-	TRBJ1-4	TGTGCCAGCAGCTTAGAATCGGCCTATAATGAAAAACTGTTTTTT	CASSLESAYNEKLFF
-	TRBV5-4	once	TRBJ2-7	TGTGCCAGCAGCCTCCGGACAGCCTACGAGCAGTACTTC	CASSLRTAYEQYF
TRBD1	TRBV27	-	TRBJ1-2	TGTGCCAGCAGTTTATCGGGGGGACAGGGAGACTATGGCTACACCTTC	CASSLSGGQGDYGYTF
TRBD1	TRBV11-2	few	TRBJ1-4	TGTGCCAGCAGTCGAACCGGGACAGGACTACCAACTAATGAAAAACTGTTTTTT	CASSRTGTGLPTNEKLFF
TRBD1	TRBV5-4	-	TRBJ2-2	TGTGCCAGCAGCTTCGGGACAGGGGGAATCACCGGGGAGCTGTTTTTT	CASSFGTGGITGELFF
-	TRBV5-6	few	TRBJ2-5	TGTGCCAGCAGCTTGGAGGCGGGAAAAGAGACCCAGTACTTC	CASSLEAGKETQYF
-	TRBV7-2	-	TRBJ2-7	TGTGCCAGCAGCACGGGTTCCTACGAGCAGTACTTC	CASSTGSYEQYF
-	TRBV11-3	-	TRBJ2-7	TGTGCCAGCAGCCGGGACACCACCTCCTACGAGCAGTACTTC	CASSRDTTSYEQYF
TRBD2	TRBV5-3	-	TRBJ2-7	TGTGCCAGAAGCTCAGGGACTAGCGGGGCCTACGAGCAGTACTTC	CARSSGTSGAYEQYF
-	TRBV4-2	-	TRBJ2-3	TGTGCCAGCAGCCAAGACGGTTCTACAGATACGCAGTATTTT	CASSQDGSTDTQYF
-	TRBV7-9	-	TRBJ1-2	TGTGCCAGCGAAGGCAGATGGGACGCTAACTATGGCTACACCTTC	CASEGRWDANYGYTF
-	TRBV5-6	-	TRBJ2-7	TGTGCCAGCAGATTAGGGACCACCTACGAGCAGTACTTC	CASRLGTTYEQYF